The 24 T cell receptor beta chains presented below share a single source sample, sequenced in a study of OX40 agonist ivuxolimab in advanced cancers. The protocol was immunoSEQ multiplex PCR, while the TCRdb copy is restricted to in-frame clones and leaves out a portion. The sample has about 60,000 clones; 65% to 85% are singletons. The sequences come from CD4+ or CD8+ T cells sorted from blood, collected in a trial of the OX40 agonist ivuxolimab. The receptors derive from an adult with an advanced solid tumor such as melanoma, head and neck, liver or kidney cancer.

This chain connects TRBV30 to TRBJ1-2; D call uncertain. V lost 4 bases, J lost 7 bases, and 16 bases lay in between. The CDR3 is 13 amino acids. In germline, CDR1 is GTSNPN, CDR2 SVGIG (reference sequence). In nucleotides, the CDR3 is TGTGCCTGGATCCCGGATGGCGTGGGTGGCTACACCTTC. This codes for CAWIPDGVGGYTF.

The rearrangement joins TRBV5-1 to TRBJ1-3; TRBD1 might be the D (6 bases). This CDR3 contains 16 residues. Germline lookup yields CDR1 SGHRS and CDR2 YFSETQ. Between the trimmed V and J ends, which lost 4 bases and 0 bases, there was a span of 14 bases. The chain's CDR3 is CASSPDQGYSGNTIYF. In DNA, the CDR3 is TGCGCCAGCAGCCCGGATCAGGGGTACTCTGGAAACACCATATATTTT.

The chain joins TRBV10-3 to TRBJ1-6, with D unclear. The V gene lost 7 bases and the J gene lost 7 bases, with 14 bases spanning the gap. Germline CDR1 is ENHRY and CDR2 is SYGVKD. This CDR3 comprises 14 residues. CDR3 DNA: TGTGCCATCATGGGCGGAAGCACAAATTCACCCCTCCACTTT. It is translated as CAIMGGSTNSPLHF.

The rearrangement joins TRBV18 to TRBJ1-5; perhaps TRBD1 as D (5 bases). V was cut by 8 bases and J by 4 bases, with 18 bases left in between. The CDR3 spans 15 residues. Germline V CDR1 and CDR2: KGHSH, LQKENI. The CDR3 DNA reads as TGTGCCAGCACAAAACGGCCCAGGGAAAATCAGCCCCAGCATTTT. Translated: CASTKRPRENQPQHF.

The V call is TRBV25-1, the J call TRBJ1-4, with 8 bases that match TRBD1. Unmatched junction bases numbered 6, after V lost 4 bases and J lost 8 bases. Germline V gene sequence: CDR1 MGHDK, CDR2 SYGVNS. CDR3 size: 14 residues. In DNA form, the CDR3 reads TGTGCCAGCAGTGGGACAGGGAGGAGGGAAAAACTGTTTTTT. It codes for CASSGTGRREKLFF.

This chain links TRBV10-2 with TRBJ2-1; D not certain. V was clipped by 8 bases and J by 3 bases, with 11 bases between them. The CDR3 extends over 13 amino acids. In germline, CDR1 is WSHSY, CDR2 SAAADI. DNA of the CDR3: TGCGCCAGCGTCTCGAAAGGCTACAATGAGCAGTTCTTC. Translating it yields CASVSKGYNEQFF.

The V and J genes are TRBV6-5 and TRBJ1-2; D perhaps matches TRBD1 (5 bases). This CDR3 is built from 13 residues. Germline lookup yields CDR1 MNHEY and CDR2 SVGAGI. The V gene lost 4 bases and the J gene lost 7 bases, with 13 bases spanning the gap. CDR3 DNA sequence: TGTGCCAGCAGTTTTAGCGGGGGAGCTGGCTACACCTTC. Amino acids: CASSFSGGAGYTF.

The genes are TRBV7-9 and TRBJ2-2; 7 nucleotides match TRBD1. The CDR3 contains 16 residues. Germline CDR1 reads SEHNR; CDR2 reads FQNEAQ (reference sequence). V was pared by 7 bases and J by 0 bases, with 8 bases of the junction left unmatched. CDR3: CASIMGDRTNTGELFF. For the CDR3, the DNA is TGTGCCAGCATCATGGGGGACAGAACGAACACCGGGGAGCTGTTTTTT.

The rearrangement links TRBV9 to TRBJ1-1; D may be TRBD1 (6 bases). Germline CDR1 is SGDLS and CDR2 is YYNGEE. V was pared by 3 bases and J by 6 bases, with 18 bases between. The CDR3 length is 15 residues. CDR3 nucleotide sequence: TGTGCCAGCAGCGCTCACAGGGTTGGTATGGCTGAAGCTTTCTTT. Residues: CASSAHRVGMAEAFF.

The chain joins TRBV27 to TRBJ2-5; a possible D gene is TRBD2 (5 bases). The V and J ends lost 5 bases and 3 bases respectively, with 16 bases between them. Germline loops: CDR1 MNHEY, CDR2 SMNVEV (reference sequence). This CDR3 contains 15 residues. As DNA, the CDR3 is TGTGCCAGCAGTCGGGGTATGGGCCTAAAAGAGACCCAGTACTTC. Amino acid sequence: CASSRGMGLKETQYF.

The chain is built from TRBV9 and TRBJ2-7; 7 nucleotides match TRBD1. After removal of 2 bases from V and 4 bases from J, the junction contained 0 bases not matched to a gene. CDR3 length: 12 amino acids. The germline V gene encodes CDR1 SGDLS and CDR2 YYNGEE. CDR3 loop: CASSVTGYEQYF. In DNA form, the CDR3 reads TGTGCCAGCAGCGTGACAGGGTACGAGCAGTACTTC.

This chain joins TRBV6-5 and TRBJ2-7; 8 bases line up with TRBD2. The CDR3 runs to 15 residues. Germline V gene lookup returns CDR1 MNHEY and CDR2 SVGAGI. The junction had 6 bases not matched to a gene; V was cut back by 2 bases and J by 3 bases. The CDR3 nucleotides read TGTGCCAGCAGTTACACTTCGGGGGGGGGCTACGAGCAGTACTTC. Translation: CASSYTSGGGYEQYF.

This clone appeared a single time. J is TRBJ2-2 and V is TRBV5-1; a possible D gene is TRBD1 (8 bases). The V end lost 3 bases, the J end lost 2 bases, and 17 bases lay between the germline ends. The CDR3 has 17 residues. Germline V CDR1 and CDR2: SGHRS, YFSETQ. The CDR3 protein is CASSWGGTGLNTGELFF. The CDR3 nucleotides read TGCGCCAGCAGCTGGGGAGGGACAGGACTTAACACCGGGGAGCTGTTTTTT.

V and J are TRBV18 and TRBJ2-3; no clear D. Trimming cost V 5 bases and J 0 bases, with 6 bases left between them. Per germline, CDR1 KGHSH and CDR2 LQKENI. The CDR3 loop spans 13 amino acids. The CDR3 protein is CASSFSSTDTQYF. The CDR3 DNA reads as TGTGCCAGCTCATTTTCTAGCACAGATACGCAGTATTTT.

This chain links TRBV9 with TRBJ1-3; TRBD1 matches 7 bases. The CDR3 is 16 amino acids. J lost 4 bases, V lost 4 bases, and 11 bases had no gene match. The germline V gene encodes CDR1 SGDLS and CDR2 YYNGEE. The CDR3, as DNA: TGTGCCAGCAGCCCAGAGACAGGGCCCTCCGGAAACACCATATATTTT. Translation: CASSPETGPSGNTIYF.

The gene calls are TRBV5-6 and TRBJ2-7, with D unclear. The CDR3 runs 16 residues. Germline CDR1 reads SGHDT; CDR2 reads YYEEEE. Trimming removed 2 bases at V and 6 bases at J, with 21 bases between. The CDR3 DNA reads TGTGCCAGCAGCTTACTCCCCCCCCTCAGTGAGCGCGAGCAGTACTTC. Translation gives CASSLLPPLSEREQYF.

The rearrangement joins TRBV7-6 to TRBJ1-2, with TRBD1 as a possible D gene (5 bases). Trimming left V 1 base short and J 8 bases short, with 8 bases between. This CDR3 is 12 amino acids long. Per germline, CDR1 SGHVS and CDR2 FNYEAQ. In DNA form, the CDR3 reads TGTGCCAGCAGCTTAGGCTGGGGGGGCTACACCTTC. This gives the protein CASSLGWGGYTF. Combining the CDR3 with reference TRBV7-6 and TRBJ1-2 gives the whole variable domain GAGVSQSPRYKVTKRGQDVALRCDPISGHVSLYWYRQALGQGPEFLTYFNYEAQQDKSGLPNDRFSAERPEGSISTLTIQRTEQRDSAMYRCASSLGWGGYTFGSGTRLTVV.

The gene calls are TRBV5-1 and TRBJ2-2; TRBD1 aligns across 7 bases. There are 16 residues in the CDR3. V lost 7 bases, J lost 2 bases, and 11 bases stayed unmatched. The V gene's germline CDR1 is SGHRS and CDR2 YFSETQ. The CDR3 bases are TGCGCCAGCGCCGGGACAGCTAGTGGAAACACCGGGGAGCTGTTTTTT. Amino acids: CASAGTASGNTGELFF.

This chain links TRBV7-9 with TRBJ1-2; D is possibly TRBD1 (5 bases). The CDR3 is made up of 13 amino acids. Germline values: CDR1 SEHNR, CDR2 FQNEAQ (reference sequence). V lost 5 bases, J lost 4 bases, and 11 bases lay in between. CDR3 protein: CASSPAGVYGYTF. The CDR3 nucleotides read TGTGCCAGCAGCCCCGCGGGGGTCTATGGCTACACCTTC.

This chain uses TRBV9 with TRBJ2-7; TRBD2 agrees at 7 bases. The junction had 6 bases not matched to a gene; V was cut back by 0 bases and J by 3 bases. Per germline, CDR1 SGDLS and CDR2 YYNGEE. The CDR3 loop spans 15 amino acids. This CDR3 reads CASSVATGGGYEQYF. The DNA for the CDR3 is TGTGCCAGCAGCGTAGCTACAGGCGGGGGCTACGAGCAGTACTTC.

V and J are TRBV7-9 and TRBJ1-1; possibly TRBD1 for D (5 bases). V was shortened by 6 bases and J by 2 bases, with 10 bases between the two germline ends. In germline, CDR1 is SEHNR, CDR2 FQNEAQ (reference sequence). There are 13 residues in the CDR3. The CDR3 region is CASSPRGNTEAFF. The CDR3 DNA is TGTGCCAGCAGTCCTCGGGGCAACACTGAAGCTTTCTTT.

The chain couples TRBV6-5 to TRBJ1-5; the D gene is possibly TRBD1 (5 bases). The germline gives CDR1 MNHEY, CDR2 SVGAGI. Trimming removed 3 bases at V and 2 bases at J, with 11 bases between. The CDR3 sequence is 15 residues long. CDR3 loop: CASSYTGLGNQPQHF. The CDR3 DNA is TGTGCCAGCAGTTATACAGGTTTAGGCAATCAGCCCCAGCATTTT.

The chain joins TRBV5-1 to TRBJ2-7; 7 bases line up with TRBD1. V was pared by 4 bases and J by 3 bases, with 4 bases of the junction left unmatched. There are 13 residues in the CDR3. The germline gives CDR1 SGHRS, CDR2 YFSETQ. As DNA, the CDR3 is TGCGCCAGCAGCCCTGGACAGGACTACGAGCAGTACTTC. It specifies CASSPGQDYEQYF.

In nucleotides, the CDR3 is TGCGCCAGCAGCCAAGGGGTCGCTAAAGAGACCCAGTACTTC. Translating gives CASSQGVAKETQYF. J is TRBJ2-5 and V is TRBV4-1; D is ambiguous. CDR3 length: 14 residues. Between the trimmed V and J ends, which lost 1 base and 3 bases, there was a span of 9 bases. Germline assignment: CDR1 MGHRA and CDR2 YSYEKL.